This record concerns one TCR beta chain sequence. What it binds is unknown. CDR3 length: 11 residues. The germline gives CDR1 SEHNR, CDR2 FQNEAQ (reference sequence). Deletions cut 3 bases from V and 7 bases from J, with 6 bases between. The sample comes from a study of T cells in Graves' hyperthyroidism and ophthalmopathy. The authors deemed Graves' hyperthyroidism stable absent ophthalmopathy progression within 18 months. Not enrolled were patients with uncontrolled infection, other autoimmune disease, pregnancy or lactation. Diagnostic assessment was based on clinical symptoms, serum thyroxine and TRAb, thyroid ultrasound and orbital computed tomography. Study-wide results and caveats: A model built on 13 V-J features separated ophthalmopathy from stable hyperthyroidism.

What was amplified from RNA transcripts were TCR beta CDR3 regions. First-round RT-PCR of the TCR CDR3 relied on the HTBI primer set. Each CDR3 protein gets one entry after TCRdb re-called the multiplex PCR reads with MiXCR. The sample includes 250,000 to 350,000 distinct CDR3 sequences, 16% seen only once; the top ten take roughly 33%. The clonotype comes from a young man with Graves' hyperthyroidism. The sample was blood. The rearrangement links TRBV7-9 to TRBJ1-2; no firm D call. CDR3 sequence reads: CASSFGRGYTF. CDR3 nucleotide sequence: TGTGCCAGCAGCTTTGGGCGTGGCTACACCTTC. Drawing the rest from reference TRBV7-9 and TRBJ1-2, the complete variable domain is DTGVSQNPRHKITKRGQNVTFRCDPISEHNRLYWYRQTLGQGPEFLTYFQNEAQLEKSRLLSDRFSAERPKGSFSTLEIQRTEQGDSAMYLCASSFGRGYTFGSGTRLTVV.